Listed here are 30 T cell receptor beta chains from one sample, sequenced in a study of blood T cells in healthy people across ages (dated by TCRdb to the mid-2010s). Libraries were built with 5' RACE. The sequencer listed for this sample is Illumina HiSeq 2500. The second PCR ran for roughly 7 to 11 cycles and used a J-beta primer mix along with a sample-barcoded 5' primer. Using fastp at Q25 and MiXCR, TCRdb reprocessed the public reads and kept productive beta chains. Each entry is one CDR3 protein sequence, shown with its most common DNA and genes. The sample includes fewer than 950,000 distinct CDR3 sequences, with about 48% observed a single time. Around 40% of the sample belongs to the ten largest clones. Sequenced sample: blood. These receptors originate from a man at least 80 years old in good health.

The chain recombines TRBV20-1 with TRBJ2-3, with D maybe TRBD2 (6 bases). The CDR3 contains 16 residues. The V end was cut by 0 bases, the J end by 6 bases, with 19 bases between. CDR1 and CDR2 from the germline V gene are DFQATT and SNEGSKA (reference sequence). CDR3 sequence reads: CSARDAARGKGDTQYF. Here the CDR3 DNA reads TGCAGTGCTAGAGATGCAGCACGCGGGAAAGGGGATACGCAGTATTTT.

This rearrangement joins TRBV11-2 to TRBJ1-2, with TRBD1 matching over 11 bases. The J segment lost 8 bases and the V segment lost 6 bases, leaving 11 bases of the junction unmatched. Looked up from germline, CDR1 is SGHAT and CDR2 is FQNNGV. This CDR3 region has 15 residues. CDR3 loop: CASRRTGGASGGYTF. The DNA of the CDR3 is TGTGCCAGCAGACGGACAGGGGGCGCGTCTGGCGGCTACACCTTC.

This clonotype was counted between two and nine times. The junction departs from the called germline gene at one end, perhaps through a read error. V is TRBV12-3 or TRBV12-4 and J is TRBJ2-5; D not certain. CDR3 length: 11 residues. The CDR3 DNA follows: TGTGCCAGCAGTCAACAAGGGACCCAGTACTTC. The encoded protein is CASSQQGTQYF.

The CDR3 is CSARVPAGGGEQYF. The CDR3 DNA reads TGCAGTGCTAGAGTGCCAGCGGGAGGAGGTGAGCAGTACTTC. The chain is built from TRBV20-1 and TRBJ2-5; TRBD2 agrees at 9 bases. V shed 1 base, J shed 11 bases, and the junction held 11 bases outside the gene matches. The germline V gene has CDR1 DFQATT and CDR2 SNEGSKA (reference sequence). This CDR3 has 14 residues.

Worth noting for this clonotype: This may arise from a read error, as a much more abundant clone is one base away. The chain uses TRBV29-1 and TRBJ1-2; TRBD1 is a possible D gene (5 bases). CDR1 and CDR2 (germline): SQVTM, ANQGSEA. V shed 4 bases and J shed 4 bases, with 10 bases lying between them. This CDR3 comprises 12 residues. As DNA, the CDR3 is TGCAGCGTTGTCCCGGGGCCCTATGGCTACACCTTC. As protein: CSVVPGPYGYTF.

The J gene is TRBJ1-2, the V gene TRBV12-3 or TRBV12-4; TRBD1 agrees at 12 bases. The CDR3 spans 15 residues. Trimming cost V 1 base and J 8 bases; bases outside gene matches: 5. The DNA of the CDR3 is TGTGCCAGCAGTTTAGAGGGACAGGGGGCCAGAGGCTACACCTTC. It yields the protein CASSLEGQGARGYTF.

The chain combines TRBV7-9 with TRBJ2-3, with D possibly being TRBD2 (6 bases). The V gene lost 5 bases and the J gene lost 4 bases, with 13 bases spanning the gap. The CDR3 loop spans 14 amino acids. Germline lookup yields CDR1 SEHNR and CDR2 FQNEAQ (reference sequence). CDR3 in amino acids: CASSPGLGPDTQYF. In DNA form, the CDR3 reads TGTGCCAGCAGCCCGGGACTGGGGCCAGATACGCAGTATTTT.

The gene calls are TRBV28 and TRBJ2-5; possible D gene TRBD2, 6 bases. Matching the DNA end better, TRBJ2-7 makes the J call doubtful. CDR3 size: 15 residues. Germline loops: CDR1 MDHEN, CDR2 SYDVKM. CDR3 DNA: TGTGCCAGCAGTTTACCTGGCGGGACCATGTACGAGCAGTACTTC. As protein: CASSLPGGTMYEQYF.

Only a few counts were recorded for this clonotype. This chain uses TRBV20-1 with TRBJ2-1; 11 bases map to TRBD2. V was pared by 3 bases and J by 4 bases, with 5 bases of the junction left unmatched. Per germline, CDR1 DFQATT and CDR2 SNEGSKA (reference sequence). The CDR3 length is 15 residues. The CDR3 nucleotides are TGCAGTGCTAGTGGACTAGCGGGTCCATACAATGAGCAGTTCTTC. It specifies CSASGLAGPYNEQFF.

This clonotype was seen ten or more times. This sequence joins TRBV5-1 and TRBJ2-7, with D uncertain. Germline CDR1 reads SGHRS; CDR2 reads YFSETQ. Trimming took 0 bases from V and 2 from J, leaving 9 bases between them. The CDR3 length is 14 residues. CDR3 bases: TGCGCCAGCAGCTTGGGTCAGGTACCCTACGAGCAGTACTTC. It yields the protein CASSLGQVPYEQYF. Combining the CDR3 with reference TRBV5-1 and TRBJ2-7 gives the whole variable domain KAGVTQTPRYLIKTRGQQVTLSCSPISGHRSVSWYQQTPGQGLQFLFEYFSETQRNKGNFPGRFSGRQFSNSRSEMNVSTLELGDSALYLCASSLGQVPYEQYFGPGTRLTVT.

This clonotype was observed a handful of times. V usage is TRBV12-3 or TRBV12-4 and J usage is TRBJ2-3; D possibly corresponds to TRBD1 (5 bases). V shed 4 bases and J shed 14 bases, with 19 bases lying between them. The CDR3 covers 13 residues. The CDR3 coding sequence is TGTGCCAGCAGTTCGGTGGGGCACAGATACGCGTATTTT. Encoded protein: CASSSVGHRYAYF.

The V gene is TRBV20-1, the J gene TRBJ2-4; D is undetermined. The J call is in doubt because the DNA end fits TRBJ2-7 better. CDR3 length: 13 residues. CDR1 is DFQATT, CDR2 SNEGSKA, per germline (reference sequence). The CDR3: CSARDRNLYEQYF. The CDR3 coding sequence is TGCAGTGCTAGAGATAGGAACCTCTACGAGCAGTACTTC.

The rearrangement joins TRBV7-9 to TRBJ2-5; D call uncertain. CDR1 is SEHNR, CDR2 FQNEAQ, per germline (reference sequence). The ends were cut back, 1 base at V and 4 bases at J, with 16 bases in the middle. The CDR3 contains 16 residues. The DNA of the CDR3 is TGTGCCAGCAGCTTAGTTTCTACACCCTGGGGAGAGACCCAGTACTTC. Translated, it gives CASSLVSTPWGETQYF.

This clonotype appeared a few times. V and J are TRBV5-1 and TRBJ2-1; 14 nucleotides line up with TRBD2. V shed 3 bases and J 9 bases; nucleotides not matched to a gene: 8. The germline CDR1 and CDR2 sequences are SGHRS and YFSETQ. The CDR3 consists of 16 residues. CDR3 region: CASSSPGLAGVSEQFF. CDR3 nucleotides: TGCGCCAGCAGCTCCCCGGGACTAGCGGGAGTAAGTGAGCAGTTCTTC. Full variable domain (missing parts from reference TRBV5-1 and TRBJ2-1): KAGVTQTPRYLIKTRGQQVTLSCSPISGHRSVSWYQQTPGQGLQFLFEYFSETQRNKGNFPGRFSGRQFSNSRSEMNVSTLELGDSALYLCASSSPGLAGVSEQFFGPGTRLTVL.

CDR3 DNA sequence: TGCAGTGCTATAGAGGGGACAGGGCTATACGAGCAGTACTTC. Amino acids: CSAIEGTGLYEQYF. The V gene is TRBV20-1, the J gene TRBJ2-4; 9 bases map to TRBD1. The J call is in doubt because the DNA end fits TRBJ2-7 better. The length of the CDR3 is 14 residues. Germline CDR1 is DFQATT and CDR2 is SNEGSKA (reference sequence).

This clonotype showed up just a few times. The chain uses TRBV30 and TRBJ2-5, with 9 bases matching TRBD1. Near its end, the DNA agrees better with TRBJ2-7, so the J call may be wrong. This CDR3 has 14 residues. CDR1 and CDR2 from the germline V gene are GTSNPN and SVGIG (reference sequence). CDR3 DNA: TGTGCCTGGACCAAAGGGACAGGGACTTCCGAGCAGTACTTC. The encoded protein is CAWTKGTGTSEQYF.

This chain joins TRBV2 and TRBJ1-5, with 7 bases aligning to TRBD1. The germline V gene encodes CDR1 SNHLY and CDR2 FYNNEI. The ends lost 6 bases at V and 4 bases at J; junction bases unmatched: 6. This CDR3 comprises 14 residues. CDR3 DNA sequence: TGTGCCAGCAGCGAACAGGGGAAGAATCAGCCCCAGCATTTT. Its protein product is CASSEQGKNQPQHF.

This clonotype was picked up one time. The chain links TRBV7-2 to TRBJ2-1, with 12 bases fitting TRBD2. The CDR3 has 18 amino acids. The V and J ends lost 5 bases and 7 bases, in that order; junction bases with no gene match: 15. The V gene's germline CDR1 is SGHTA and CDR2 FQGNSA. In DNA, the CDR3 is TGTGCCAGCAGCGTAGAAAGGTCTAGCGGGAGGGTCGGGAATGAGCAGTTCTTC. It yields the protein CASSVERSSGRVGNEQFF.

This clonotype has ten or more counts. With a much larger clone just one base away, this may be a read error. The chain is built from TRBV11-2 and TRBJ2-1, with a tentative D call TRBD2 (6 bases). In germline, CDR1 is SGHAT, CDR2 FQNNGV. The ends were cut back, 4 bases at V and 7 bases at J, with 23 bases in the middle. The length of the CDR3 is 17 residues. The chain's CDR3 is CASSSGGRRAGRNEQFF. CDR3 nucleotide sequence: TGTGCCAGCAGCTCAGGAGGTAGGCGAGCGGGCCGGAATGAGCAGTTCTTC.

The rearrangement uses TRBV12-3 or TRBV12-4 and TRBJ1-6, with D unresolved. Trimming shortened V by 3 bases and J by 4 bases, and 7 bases separated the two germline ends. The CDR3 spans 14 residues. CDR3 sequence (DNA): TGTGCCAGCAGTTTGTTAGAGTATAATTCACCCCTCCACTTT. This sequence encodes CASSLLEYNSPLHF.

J is TRBJ2-1 and V is TRBV29-1; TRBD2 might be the D (5 bases). Trimming pared 6 bases from V and 2 bases from J, leaving 23 bases between. Germline V gives CDR1 SQVTM, CDR2 ANQGSEA. The CDR3 totals 17 residues. The CDR3 DNA is TGCAGCGTAGCTCCCTTGGGGAGCGCCCAAGCCTACAATGAGCAGTTCTTC. Its translation: CSVAPLGSAQAYNEQFF.

The chain is built from TRBV29-1 and TRBJ2-5, with D uncertain. V shed 4 bases and J shed 4 bases, with 10 bases lying between them. CDR1 and CDR2 from the germline V gene are SQVTM and ANQGSEA. This CDR3 is built from 12 residues. Here the CDR3 reads CSVVAGSETQYF. The DNA for the CDR3 is TGCAGCGTTGTCGCAGGCTCAGAGACCCAGTACTTC.

V and J are TRBV28 and TRBJ1-2; tentative D call: TRBD1 (6 bases). Trimming took 6 bases from V and 9 from J, leaving 23 bases between them. The CDR3 loop spans 15 amino acids. Germline lookup yields CDR1 MDHEN and CDR2 SYDVKM. Here the CDR3 DNA reads TGTGCCAGCAGCCGCCGGGGGGCACGAATAGAGCGCTACACCTTC. Translation: CASSRRGARIERYTF.

This clonotype has more than one count but fewer than ten. J is TRBJ1-2 and V is TRBV29-1; D ambiguous. Looked up from germline, CDR1 is SQVTM and CDR2 is ANQGSEA. This CDR3 region has 12 residues. The ends were cut back, 2 bases at V and 7 bases at J, with 11 bases in the middle. CDR3 protein: CSVERAGFGYTF. The CDR3 DNA follows: TGCAGCGTTGAACGGGCCGGGTTTGGCTACACCTTC.

The count of this clonotype is one. The J gene is TRBJ1-6, the V gene TRBV7-9; D remains ambiguous. From germline, CDR1 is SEHNR and CDR2 FQNEAQ (reference sequence). The CDR3 consists of 12 residues. The ends were cut back, 7 bases at V and 5 bases at J, with 6 bases in the middle. In DNA, the CDR3 is TGTGCCAGCACGCAGGATAATTCACCCCTCCACTTT. Translating it yields CASTQDNSPLHF.

At least ten counts were recorded for this clonotype. V usage is TRBV6-2 or TRBV6-3 and J usage is TRBJ2-6; D gene unclear. This CDR3 is built from 18 residues. Deletions cut 2 bases from V and 0 bases from J, with 14 bases between. The germline V gene encodes CDR1 MNHEY and CDR2 SVGEGT. The CDR3 DNA is TGTGCCAGCAGTTACGCGATCCTTAAATCCTCTGGGGCCAACGTCCTGACTTTC. Encoded protein: CASSYAILKSSGANVLTF.

In nucleotides, the CDR3 is TGCAGCGTTGAAGTAGCAGTGGCGAGTGAGCAGTTCTTC. It encodes CSVEVAVASEQFF. The chain is built from TRBV29-1 and TRBJ2-1, with D unresolved. The length of the CDR3 is 13 residues. Trimming took 1 base from V and 9 from J, leaving 13 bases between them. Germline V gene sequence: CDR1 SQVTM, CDR2 ANQGSEA.

The chain uses TRBV29-1 and TRBJ2-1; D may match TRBD1 or TRBD2 (6 bases each). The J call may be mistaken, given a closer DNA end match to TRBJ2-7. This CDR3 is built from 14 residues. The germline gives CDR1 SQVTM, CDR2 ANQGSEA. CDR3 nucleotide sequence: TGCAGCGTTGAAGGGGGGGCGTTCTACAATGAGCAGTACTTC. This encodes CSVEGGAFYNEQYF.

The chain recombines TRBV18 with TRBJ2-1; 8 bases fit TRBD2. J was trimmed by 4 bases and V by 8 bases; bases with no gene match: 10. CDR3 length: 15 residues. The V gene's germline CDR1 is KGHSH and CDR2 LQKENI. CDR3 in amino acids: CASRASSGGYNEQFF. CDR3 DNA sequence: TGTGCCAGCCGGGCCTCATCGGGAGGGTACAATGAGCAGTTCTTC.

The V and J genes are TRBV12-3 or TRBV12-4 and TRBJ2-6, with D possibly matching TRBD2 (5 bases). The CDR3 totals 15 residues. The V end lost 6 bases, the J end lost 2 bases, and 11 bases lay between the germline ends. CDR3 region: CASSQSSAGANVLTF. The DNA for the CDR3 is TGTGCCAGCAGCCAAAGTAGCGCTGGGGCCAACGTCCTGACTTTC.